Listed here are 13 T cell receptor beta chains from one sample, sequenced in a study of somatic mutations in cytotoxic T cells in rheumatoid arthritis. Here immunoSEQ multiplex PCR was the method, and the copy in TCRdb shows in-frame clones only, minus some. The sample includes under 20,000 clones, around 80% of them seen just once. The sequencing sample was made of CD8+ T cells sorted from blood. The receptors derive from an adult with rheumatoid arthritis.

V usage is TRBV10-2 and J usage is TRBJ1-1, with D maybe TRBD1 (5 bases). V dropped 8 bases and J dropped 1 base, with 17 bases sitting between them. Germline assignment: CDR1 WSHSY and CDR2 SAAADI. This CDR3 has 15 amino acids. The CDR3 reads CASGWGIRRNTEAFF. CDR3 sequence (DNA): TGCGCCAGCGGGTGGGGGATTAGGAGGAACACTGAAGCTTTCTTT.

The chain is built from TRBV6-5 and TRBJ2-3; 9 positions agree with TRBD1. Germline V gene lookup returns CDR1 MNHEY and CDR2 SVGAGI. After removal of 2 bases from V and 3 bases from J, the junction contained 3 bases not matched to a gene. This CDR3 is built from 15 residues. The DNA of the CDR3 is TGTGCCAGCAGTTACCTGACAGGGGGGACAGATACGCAGTATTTT. Protein: CASSYLTGGTDTQYF.

The chain has TRBV7-9 and TRBJ2-3, with D possibly matching TRBD1 (6 bases). Trimming shortened V by 5 bases and J by 2 bases, and 11 bases separated the two germline ends. From germline, CDR1 is SEHNR and CDR2 FQNEAQ (reference sequence). The CDR3 length is 14 residues. CDR3 region: CASSKDSNTDTQYF. CDR3 nucleotide sequence: TGTGCCAGCAGCAAGGACAGCAACACAGATACGCAGTATTTT. Looking up the rest from reference TRBV7-9 and TRBJ2-3 gives the full variable domain: DTGVSQNPRHKITKRGQNVTFRCDPISEHNRLYWYRQTLGQGPEFLTYFQNEAQLEKSRLLSDRFSAERPKGSFSTLEIQRTEQGDSAMYLCASSKDSNTDTQYFGPGTRLTVL.

This chain links TRBV29-1 with TRBJ1-4; the D gene is possibly TRBD1 (5 bases). The CDR3 has 14 amino acids. CDR1 is SQVTM, CDR2 ANQGSEA, per germline. V lost 0 bases and J 7 bases, leaving 12 bases between the germline ends. CDR3 coding DNA: TGCAGCGTTGAAGATCCGGGGGTGGCTGAAAAACTGTTTTTT. Residues: CSVEDPGVAEKLFF.

The chain carries TRBV9 and TRBJ1-3; no firm D call. The length of the CDR3 is 13 residues. Germline assignment: CDR1 SGDLS and CDR2 YYNGEE. With 6 bases removed from V and 4 bases from J, the gap between germline ends came to 11 bases. The CDR3 region is CASKGPGGNTIYF. DNA for the CDR3: TGTGCCAGCAAAGGCCCGGGGGGAAACACCATATATTTT.

The gene calls are TRBV28 and TRBJ2-7; 7 bases line up with TRBD1. The V and J ends lost 6 bases and 5 bases, in that order; junction bases with no gene match: 22. The CDR3 runs 18 residues. Germline V gene data show CDR1 as MDHEN and CDR2 as SYDVKM. The CDR3 DNA is TGTGCCAGCAGCTTACCATCATCGCCGAAAGACAGGGCCCACGAGCAGTACTTC. This gives the protein CASSLPSSPKDRAHEQYF.

The chain employs TRBV27 and TRBJ2-7, with 11 bases matching TRBD1. The CDR3 is 14 amino acids. V lost 6 bases and J lost 3; bases outside the gene matches: 4. Germline values: CDR1 MNHEY, CDR2 SMNVEV (reference sequence). CDR3 loop: CASSPGTGGYEQYF. CDR3 nucleotide sequence: TGTGCCAGCAGCCCGGGGACAGGGGGCTACGAGCAGTACTTC.

The V and J genes are TRBV5-6 and TRBJ1-2; D is unclear. Trimming shortened V by 1 base and J by 8 bases, and 12 bases separated the two germline ends. Germline loops: CDR1 SGHDT, CDR2 YYEEEE. CDR3 length equals 13 residues. Written as DNA, the CDR3 is TGTGCCAGCAGCTTGAGTGCGAAGTCGGGCTACACCTTC. Amino acids: CASSLSAKSGYTF. Using reference TRBV5-6 and TRBJ1-2 for the parts outside the CDR3, the full variable domain is DAGVTQSPTHLIKTRGQQVTLRCSPKSGHDTVSWYQQALGQGPQFIFQYYEEEERQRGNFPDRFSGHQFPNYSSELNVNALLLGDSALYLCASSLSAKSGYTFGSGTRLTVV.

The CDR3 DNA sequence: TGTGCCAGTAGTCCGAGTGCGACAGACTACTATGGCTACACCTTC. Translated: CASSPSATDYYGYTF. The chain employs TRBV19 and TRBJ1-2, with D possibly matching TRBD1 (5 bases). The CDR3 spans 15 residues. The germline V gene encodes CDR1 LNHDA and CDR2 SQIVND (reference sequence). V was pared by 5 bases and J by 3 bases, with 16 bases between.

The rearrangement uses TRBV30 and TRBJ1-1; D gene unclear. The CDR3 is 13 amino acids. From germline, CDR1 is GTSNPN and CDR2 SVGIG (reference sequence). The germline V and J ends were trimmed by 1 base and 0 bases, with 6 bases remaining between them. The CDR3 sequence is CAWSANVNTEAFF. CDR3 sequence (DNA): TGTGCCTGGAGTGCTAATGTGAACACTGAAGCTTTCTTT.

This rearrangement joins TRBV27 to TRBJ1-1; D is unresolved. Trimming cost V 6 bases and J 1 base, with 3 bases left between them. The CDR3 runs 11 residues. Per the germline V gene, CDR1 is MNHEY and CDR2 is SMNVEV (reference sequence). The chain's CDR3 is CASRQNTEAFF. DNA of the CDR3: TGTGCCAGCAGACAGAACACTGAAGCTTTCTTT.

The gene calls are TRBV5-6 and TRBJ2-2; D unresolved. CDR1 and CDR2 from the germline V gene are SGHDT and YYEEEE. The V and J ends lost 0 bases and 2 bases respectively, with 5 bases between them. The CDR3 has 14 amino acids. The CDR3 protein is CASSLVLNTGELFF. The CDR3 nucleotides read TGTGCCAGCAGCTTGGTTTTAAACACCGGGGAGCTGTTTTTT.

V gene TRBV27 combines with J gene TRBJ2-1, with D tentatively TRBD2 (5 bases). Trimming took 3 bases from V and 10 from J, leaving 10 bases between them. This CDR3 contains 12 residues. Germline values: CDR1 MNHEY, CDR2 SMNVEV (reference sequence). CDR3 bases: TGTGCCAGCAGTTTTGGACTCGGGGAGCAGTTCTTC. It yields the protein CASSFGLGEQFF.